Below, one TCR beta chain is given with its context. Using immunoSEQ multiplex PCR, the repertoire was profiled, and TCRdb retains in-frame clones only, with some absent. The repertoire holds about 160,000 clones, with roughly 90% as singletons. The sample originates from a study of T cell responses to AZD1222 COVID-19 vaccine. This CDR3 region has 15 residues. Germline V gene data show CDR1 as GTSNPN and CDR2 as SVGIG (reference sequence). V lost 3 bases and J lost 1; bases outside the gene matches: 5. This receptor was taken from an adult who received the AZD1222 COVID-19 vaccine. The sample in question was peripheral blood, obtained 28 days after the second AZD1222 dose. The V call is TRBV30, the J call TRBJ1-3, with 8 bases lining up with TRBD1. CDR3 bases: TGTGCCTGGAGGCGTCAGGGGGCTTCTGGAAACACCATATATTTT. Translating it yields CAWRRQGASGNTIYF.